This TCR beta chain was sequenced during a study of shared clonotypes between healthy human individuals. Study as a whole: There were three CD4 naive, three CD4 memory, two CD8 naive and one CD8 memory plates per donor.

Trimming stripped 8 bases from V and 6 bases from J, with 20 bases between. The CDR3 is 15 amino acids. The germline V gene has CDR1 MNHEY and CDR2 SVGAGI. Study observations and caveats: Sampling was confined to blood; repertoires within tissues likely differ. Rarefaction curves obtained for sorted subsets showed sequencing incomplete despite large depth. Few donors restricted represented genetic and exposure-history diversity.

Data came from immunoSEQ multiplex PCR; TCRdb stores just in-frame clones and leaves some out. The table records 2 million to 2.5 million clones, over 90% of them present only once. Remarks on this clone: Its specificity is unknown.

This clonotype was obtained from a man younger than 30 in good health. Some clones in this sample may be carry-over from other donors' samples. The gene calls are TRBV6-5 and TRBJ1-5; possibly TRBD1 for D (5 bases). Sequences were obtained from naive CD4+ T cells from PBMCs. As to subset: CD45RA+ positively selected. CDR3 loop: CASAPARDPGQPQHF. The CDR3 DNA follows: TGTGCCAGCGCGCCGGCGCGGGACCCTGGTCAGCCCCAGCATTTT.